Listed below are T cell receptor beta chains from one sample, sequenced in a study of CD8 T cells in ankylosing spondylitis. TCRdb called the 5' RACE reads again in MiXCR, with one record for every CDR3 protein. The sample has 270,000 or so distinct CDR3 sequences, 15% to 20% seen once. Sequenced input: blood, either unsorted or a sorted T cell fraction (not recorded which). The source of these receptors is a male donor with ankylosing spondylitis or in good health (not recorded which). Each CDR3 is given with its conserved first and last residue. The D gene is left open where the match is weak. Not all rows give a size; the values are once, few, many and, for expanded clones, a class.

len: 14; d_gene: TRBD2; v_gene: TRBV10-3; abundance: .; j_gene: TRBJ2-3; CDR3nt: TGTGCCATCAGCGAGAGCGGGGGCACAGATACGCAGTATTTT; CDR3aa: CAISESGGTDTQYF
len: 15; d_gene: .; v_gene: TRBV29-1; abundance: few; j_gene: TRBJ2-5; CDR3nt: TGCAGCGTTGAATTCGGCAGGGGCCCCCAAGAGACCCAGTACTTC; CDR3aa: CSVEFGRGPQETQYF
len: 14; d_gene: .; v_gene: TRBV5-1; abundance: few; j_gene: TRBJ2-7; CDR3nt: TGCGCCAGCAGCCCTGGGGTGACGGATGGCGAGCAGTACTTC; CDR3aa: CASSPGVTDGEQYF
len: 11; d_gene: .; v_gene: TRBV27; abundance: .; j_gene: TRBJ2-1; CDR3nt: TGTGCCAGCACTGTAAGGGGTGAGCAGTTCTTC; CDR3aa: CASTVRGEQFF
len: 18; d_gene: TRBD2; v_gene: TRBV5-6; abundance: few; j_gene: TRBJ2-4; CDR3nt: TGTGCCAGCAGCGCCATAGCCGGGACTAGCGGGAGTGTAGACATTCAGTACTTC; CDR3aa: CASSAIAGTSGSVDIQYF
len: 15; d_gene: .; v_gene: TRBV11-2; abundance: few; j_gene: TRBJ2-3; CDR3nt: TGTGCCAGCAGCTTAACCACAGCTAGCACAGATACGCAGTATTTT; CDR3aa: CASSLTTASTDTQYF
len: 15; d_gene: TRBD1; v_gene: TRBV29-1; abundance: .; j_gene: TRBJ2-2; CDR3nt: TGCAGCGTTGAAGGTGACAGGGGAGACACCGGGGAGCTGTTTTTT; CDR3aa: CSVEGDRGDTGELFF
len: 15; d_gene: TRBD1; v_gene: TRBV13; abundance: .; j_gene: TRBJ1-3; CDR3nt: TGTGCCAGCAGCCCCGGGACAGCCACCGGAGACACCATATATTTT; CDR3aa: CASSPGTATGDTIYF
len: 16; d_gene: TRBD2; v_gene: TRBV7-2; abundance: many; j_gene: TRBJ2-1; CDR3nt: TGTGCCAGCAGCTTACTGACTAGCGGGGAATACAATGAGCAGTTCTTC; CDR3aa: CASSLLTSGEYNEQFF
len: 15; d_gene: TRBD1; v_gene: TRBV20-1; abundance: .; j_gene: TRBJ2-7; CDR3nt: TGCAGTGCTAGAGGAGTGGACAGGGCAAGCTACGAGCAGTACTTC; CDR3aa: CSARGVDRASYEQYF
len: 13; d_gene: .; v_gene: TRBV20-1; abundance: .; j_gene: TRBJ2-7; CDR3nt: TGCAGTGCTAGAGATGGAGGCTCCTACGAGCAGTACTTC; CDR3aa: CSARDGGSYEQYF
len: 16; d_gene: TRBD1; v_gene: TRBV4-3; abundance: .; j_gene: TRBJ2-7; CDR3nt: TGCGCCAGCAGCCAAGACACGACAGGGTCTCTCTACGAGCAGTACTTC; CDR3aa: CASSQDTTGSLYEQYF
len: 19; d_gene: TRBD2; v_gene: TRBV18; abundance: many; j_gene: TRBJ2-1; CDR3nt: TGTGCCAGCTCACCGCGACCTATCCCCGGGACTAGCGGGGACAATGAGCAGTTCTTC; CDR3aa: CASSPRPIPGTSGDNEQFF
len: 18; d_gene: .; v_gene: TRBV14; abundance: .; j_gene: TRBJ2-5; CDR3nt: TGTGCCAGCAGCCAAAAAGGAGCCTCTGGACGGATCCAAGAGACCCAGTACTTC; CDR3aa: CASSQKGASGRIQETQYF
len: 13; d_gene: TRBD1; v_gene: TRBV3-1; abundance: many; j_gene: TRBJ1-2; CDR3nt: TGTGCCAGCAGCCCCAGGGGGGAGGATGGCTACACCTTC; CDR3aa: CASSPRGEDGYTF
len: 14; d_gene: .; v_gene: TRBV6-1; abundance: .; j_gene: TRBJ2-1; CDR3nt: TGTGCCAGCAGCCAACCTGACAGCTACAATGAGCAGTTCTTC; CDR3aa: CASSQPDSYNEQFF
len: 13; d_gene: .; v_gene: TRBV19; abundance: once; j_gene: TRBJ2-1; CDR3nt: TGTGCCAGTATGGGGCGGGCCGACAGTGAGCAGTTCTTC; CDR3aa: CASMGRADSEQFF
len: 15; d_gene: .; v_gene: TRBV4-1; abundance: many; j_gene: TRBJ2-7; CDR3nt: TGCGCCAGCAGCCACCACCGGGACGGAACCTACGAGCAGTACTTC; CDR3aa: CASSHHRDGTYEQYF
len: 14; d_gene: .; v_gene: TRBV4-1; abundance: few; j_gene: TRBJ1-5; CDR3nt: TGCGCCAGCAGCCGCGACACTTATGGTACGCCCCAGCATTTT; CDR3aa: CASSRDTYGTPQHF
len: 13; d_gene: .; v_gene: TRBV27; abundance: few; j_gene: TRBJ2-1; CDR3nt: TGTGCCAGCAGCTCCTTGGGGTACAATGAGCAGTTCTTC; CDR3aa: CASSSLGYNEQFF
len: 12; d_gene: .; v_gene: TRBV4-1; abundance: few; j_gene: TRBJ2-3; CDR3nt: TGCGCCAGCAGCCAAATCACAGATACGCAGTATTTT; CDR3aa: CASSQITDTQYF
len: 15; d_gene: TRBD1; v_gene: TRBV12-3/TRBV12-4; abundance: once; j_gene: TRBJ1-5; CDR3nt: TGTGCCAGCAGTACAGACAGGGGTTCAGATCAGCCCCAGCATTTT; CDR3aa: CASSTDRGSDQPQHF
len: 14; d_gene: .; v_gene: TRBV6-2/TRBV6-3; abundance: few; j_gene: TRBJ2-2; CDR3nt: TGTGCCAGCAGTACCGACAGAGTCGTGGGGGAGCTGTTTTTT; CDR3aa: CASSTDRVVGELFF
len: 14; d_gene: .; v_gene: TRBV7-9; abundance: .; j_gene: TRBJ1-5; CDR3nt: TGTGCCAGCAGCCCTGCATATAGCAATCAGCCCCAGCATTTT; CDR3aa: CASSPAYSNQPQHF
len: 15; d_gene: TRBD1; v_gene: TRBV29-1; abundance: few; j_gene: TRBJ2-7; CDR3nt: TGCAGCGTCTTGCTTCCGGGACAGGGAGACTACGAGCAGTACTTC; CDR3aa: CSVLLPGQGDYEQYF
len: 17; d_gene: TRBD2; v_gene: TRBV20-1; abundance: .; j_gene: TRBJ2-3; CDR3nt: TGCAGTGTTAAGAAGACTAGCGCCCTAGGGGGCACAGATACGCAGTATTTT; CDR3aa: CSVKKTSALGGTDTQYF
len: 15; d_gene: .; v_gene: TRBV27; abundance: many; j_gene: TRBJ2-3; CDR3nt: TGTGCCAGCAGTTCCAGGGTTTCTAGCACAGATACGCAGTATTTT; CDR3aa: CASSSRVSSTDTQYF
len: 14; d_gene: .; v_gene: TRBV2; abundance: .; j_gene: TRBJ2-2; CDR3nt: TGTGCCAGCAGTGATAGCGGATACACCGGGGAGCTGTTTTTT; CDR3aa: CASSDSGYTGELFF
len: 13; d_gene: .; v_gene: TRBV20-1; abundance: .; j_gene: TRBJ2-1; CDR3nt: TGCAGTGGGAGGACCGGCTCCTACAATGAGCAGTTCTTC; CDR3aa: CSGRTGSYNEQFF
len: 14; d_gene: TRBD2; v_gene: TRBV15; abundance: .; j_gene: TRBJ2-3; CDR3nt: TGTGCCACCAGCAGGGAGACTAGCGCAGATACGCAGTATTTT; CDR3aa: CATSRETSADTQYF
len: 13; d_gene: .; v_gene: TRBV29-1; abundance: .; j_gene: TRBJ2-1; CDR3nt: TGCAGCGTCTCACCGCACCTTCAGGATGAGCAGTTCTTC; CDR3aa: CSVSPHLQDEQFF
len: 15; d_gene: .; v_gene: TRBV5-1; abundance: .; j_gene: TRBJ2-5; CDR3nt: TGCGCCAGCAGCTTGGAAGATAACTACTCAGAGACCCAGTACTTC; CDR3aa: CASSLEDNYSETQYF
len: 14; d_gene: .; v_gene: TRBV24-1; abundance: .; j_gene: TRBJ2-7; CDR3nt: TGTGCCACCAGTGATTTGAAGGGCTCCTACGAGCAGTACTTC; CDR3aa: CATSDLKGSYEQYF
len: 18; d_gene: TRBD2; v_gene: TRBV6-2/TRBV6-3; abundance: few; j_gene: TRBJ2-7; CDR3nt: TGTGCCAGCAGTTCCCCCGGGACTAGCGGGAGACTCACAAACGAGCAGTACTTC; CDR3aa: CASSSPGTSGRLTNEQYF
len: 16; d_gene: TRBD1; v_gene: TRBV7-2; abundance: .; j_gene: TRBJ1-6; CDR3nt: TGTGCCAGTACACTCATGGGGGCAGGGGGAAATTCACCCCTCCACTTT; CDR3aa: CASTLMGAGGNSPLHF
len: 14; d_gene: TRBD2; v_gene: TRBV28; abundance: .; j_gene: TRBJ2-5; CDR3nt: TGTGCCAGCACCCGACTAGCGGGACAAGAGACCCAGTACTTC; CDR3aa: CASTRLAGQETQYF
len: 14; d_gene: .; v_gene: TRBV7-7; abundance: many; j_gene: TRBJ2-1; CDR3nt: TGTGCTAGCAGCGCCGGACTAACTATTGGTGAGCAGTTCTTC; CDR3aa: CASSAGLTIGEQFF
len: 14; d_gene: .; v_gene: TRBV11-2; abundance: few; j_gene: TRBJ1-2; CDR3nt: TGTGCCAGCAGCTGGCCCGGCGGGAGGAATGGCTACACCTTC; CDR3aa: CASSWPGGRNGYTF
len: 16; d_gene: .; v_gene: TRBV5-6; abundance: .; j_gene: TRBJ2-7; CDR3nt: TGTGCCAGCAGCTTGGAAGGGGCGGCATCGCGGCGCGAGCAGTACTTC; CDR3aa: CASSLEGAASRREQYF
len: 14; d_gene: .; v_gene: TRBV4-3; abundance: .; j_gene: TRBJ1-6; CDR3nt: TGCGCCAGCAGCCAAGAAATGGAGAATTCACCCCTCCACTTT; CDR3aa: CASSQEMENSPLHF